This TCR beta chain originates from a study of blood T cell repertoires in COVID-19 (dated by TCRdb to the early 2020s). Regarding the study in general: The collaborator samples originated in the United States, Italy and Spain and spanned the acute and convalescent phases of COVID-19. Where available, HLA class I and class II types were obtained from metadata supplied by the sample provider rather than from assay-based typing. Sample metadata almost always included a de-identified subject ID, COVID-19 status, age in years and sex. Samples came from the ongoing ImmuneRACE study (first 160 participants) plus 1,254 subjects from 6 global collaborators. The prospective study material was composed of cDNA or gDNA derived from T cells, B-cell-depleted T cells, or PBMCs. The repertoires were released in a freely available public database intended as a resource for research on the immune response to SARS-CoV-2. Subjects who had been exposed to COVID-19, were actively infected with it, or had recovered from it provided the deeply sampled blood TCRbeta repertoires that made up the dataset. Results the study describes overall, beyond this receptor: How much clinical and demographic metadata was included differed by source and by participant, and the metadata was provided uncurated.

TCRbeta CDR3 regions were amplified from genomic DNA using the immunoSEQ Assay, a bias-controlled multiplex PCR. The published analysis was carried out like this. The number of nucleated cells in each sample was estimated from the amplification of reference gene primers within the assay. To quantify the absolute abundance of each unique TCRbeta CDR3 rearrangement, sequence reads were collapsed and filtered. For each sample, productive Simpson clonality was calculated as the square root of Simpson's diversity index over productive rearrangements. In TCRdb, the immuneACCESS table is reduced to in-frame sequences with V and J assigned. These tables do not hold every clone; where another copy was compared, an unresolved V gene accounts for under half, and the others remain unexplained. The V and J calls and clone size were taken over from that table, and D and trimming were inferred from the DNA. Here the sample has roughly 200,000 clones; around four fifths occur a single time. Together, the top ten hold roughly 8.7% of the sample.

To note about this clone: The antigen it recognizes is unknown. No much larger clone is present one base from it, and per-base qualities are unavailable.

Participants in the prospective study were enrolled through a virtual design, were aged roughly 18 to 100 years, and lived in fewer than 30 United States geographic areas. To assign participants to cohorts, the prospective study relied on clinical history that participants themselves reported in a screening survey and a study questionnaire. Recovered participants in ImmuneRACE Cohort 3 were defined as having two consecutive negative NP/OP PCR tests, clearance from a healthcare professional, or resolution of symptoms. In the prospective study, mobile phlebotomists collected whole blood, serum and a nasopharyngeal or oropharyngeal swab from each participant. Over an approximately 2-month period, participants in the prospective study had the option of providing additional blood draws and questionnaires. Before DNA extraction, blood samples from the prospective study were shipped at room temperature or frozen.

CDR1 and CDR2 (KGHSH, LQKENI) derive from the germline V gene. The CDR3 holds 16 amino acids from the cysteine to the phenylalanine. Only CDR3 DNA remains: 48 bases, in frame from the first base. V is cut by 2 bases and J by 0 bases, and the space between the germline ends is 11 bases. The sample was PBMCs or T cells enriched from blood (not recorded which). The receptor was isolated from a middle-aged man who had recovered from COVID-19. The chain was built from TRBV18 and TRBJ1-5; the best D guess is TRBD1, with 6 bases matching. The DNA sequence is TGTGCCAGCTCACCAATAGGGGGATATAGCAATCAGCCCCAGCATTTT. Translated, this gives CASSPIGGYSNQPQHF.